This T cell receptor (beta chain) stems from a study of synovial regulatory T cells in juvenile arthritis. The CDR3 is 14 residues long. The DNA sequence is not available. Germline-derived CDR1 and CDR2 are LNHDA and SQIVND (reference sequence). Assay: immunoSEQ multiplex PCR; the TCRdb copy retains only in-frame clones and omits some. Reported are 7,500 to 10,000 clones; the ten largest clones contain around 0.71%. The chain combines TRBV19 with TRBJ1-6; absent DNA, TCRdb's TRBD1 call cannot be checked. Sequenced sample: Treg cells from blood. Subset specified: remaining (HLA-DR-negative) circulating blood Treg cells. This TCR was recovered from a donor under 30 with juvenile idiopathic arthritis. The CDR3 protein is CASVDSILTSPLHF.